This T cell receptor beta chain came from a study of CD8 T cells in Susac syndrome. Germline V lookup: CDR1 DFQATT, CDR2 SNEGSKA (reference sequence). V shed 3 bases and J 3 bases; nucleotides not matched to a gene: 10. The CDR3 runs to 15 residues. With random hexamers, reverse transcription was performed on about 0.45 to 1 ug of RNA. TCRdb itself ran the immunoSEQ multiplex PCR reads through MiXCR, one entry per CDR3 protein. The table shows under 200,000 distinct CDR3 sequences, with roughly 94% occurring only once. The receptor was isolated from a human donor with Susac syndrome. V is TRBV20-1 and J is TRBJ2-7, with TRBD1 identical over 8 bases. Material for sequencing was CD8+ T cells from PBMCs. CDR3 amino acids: CSASTYGQGFYEQYF. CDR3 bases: TGCAGTGCTAGCACTTACGGACAGGGCTTCTACGAGCAGTACTTC.